This TCR beta chain was profiled in a study of cytomegalovirus exposure and HLA in healthy donors. PCR primers comprised 60 Vbeta and 13 Jbeta primers. Sequencing was performed with immunoSEQ multiplex PCR; in TCRdb, only in-frame clones are kept and a portion is missing. The sample consists of about 160,000 clones, over 75% of them appearing once. This clone was counted between two and nine times. Germline V lookup: CDR1 LNHDA, CDR2 SQIVND (reference sequence). This CDR3 contains 14 residues. With 6 bases clipped from V and 5 bases from J, the junction kept 6 bases outside the gene matches. Whereas donors were nominally healthy upon sampling, unrecorded immune exposures were probable.

Material for sequencing was PBMCs. The chain links TRBV19 to TRBJ2-2, with 7 positions matching TRBD1. This TCR came from a woman aged 50 to 60 in good health and CMV-seropositive. The CDR3 nucleotides are TGTGCCAGTAGACACAGGGGCGGGACCGGGGAGCTGTTTTTT. Translated: CASRHRGGTGELFF.